This TCR beta chain was documented in a study of blood T cells in healthy people across ages. Study results and limitations: Versus aged donors, long-lived donors had higher diversity and more naive CD4+ cells. Roughly linear age-related decline in beta diversity appeared, significant by age roughly 40.

Total RNA amounts of at least 6 micrograms were extracted per sample. The CDR3 extends over 15 amino acids. Germline values: CDR1 DFQATT, CDR2 SNEGSKA (reference sequence). Trimming removed 3 bases from V and 3 bases from J, with 15 bases in between. A second about 6 to 12 cycle PCR used barcoded and J-beta primers. From each sample, at least 2.5 million paired-end reads containing CDR3 were obtained. TCRdb redid the calling of the 5' RACE reads with MiXCR, one entry per CDR3 protein. The sample carries around 600,000 distinct CDR3 sequences, about 45% recorded once. Notes on this clonotype: The antigen remains undetermined.

The sequenced sample consisted of blood. The V call is TRBV20-1, the J call TRBJ1-5, with no clear D. The TCR comes from an elderly man in good health. The CDR3 here is CSASDYMGVNQPQHF. The DNA of the CDR3 is TGCAGTGCTAGCGACTACATGGGAGTCAATCAGCCCCAGCATTTT.